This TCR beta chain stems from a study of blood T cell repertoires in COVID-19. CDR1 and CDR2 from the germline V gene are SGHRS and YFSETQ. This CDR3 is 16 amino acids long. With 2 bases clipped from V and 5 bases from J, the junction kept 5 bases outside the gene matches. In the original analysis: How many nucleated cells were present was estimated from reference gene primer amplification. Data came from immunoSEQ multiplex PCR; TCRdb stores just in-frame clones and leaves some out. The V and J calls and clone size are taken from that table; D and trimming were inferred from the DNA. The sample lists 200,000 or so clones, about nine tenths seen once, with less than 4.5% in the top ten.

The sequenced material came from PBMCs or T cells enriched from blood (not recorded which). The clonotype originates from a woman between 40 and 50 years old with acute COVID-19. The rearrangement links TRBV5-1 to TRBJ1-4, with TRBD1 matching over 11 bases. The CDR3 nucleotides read TGCGCCAGCAGCTTTCGGACAGGGGGCCAAAATGAAAAACTGTTTTTT. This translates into CASSFRTGGQNEKLFF.